There are a few counts of the clone carrying this T cell receptor beta chain. Different DNA sequences within this sample yield the same CDR3. The data originate from a study of beta chain features in type 1 diabetes. Germline V gene lookup returns CDR1 SQVTM and CDR2 ANQGSEA. V dropped 6 bases and J dropped 4 bases, with 13 bases sitting between them. The CDR3 is 13 amino acids. Every isolated RNA sample was fully reverse transcribed, so sequencing captured expressed TCRB transcripts. TCRdb's copy holds only in-frame clones and misses some; the assay was immunoSEQ multiplex PCR. The sample carries some 400,000 clones, less than 15% recorded once.

The gene calls are TRBV29-1 and TRBJ2-1; a possible D gene is TRBD1 (6 bases). Sample: naive CD4+ T cells from blood. The sequence derives from a woman aged 18-35 years in good health. This CDR3 is CSVARDTYNEQFF. The CDR3 DNA reads TGCAGCGTGGCACGGGACACTTACAATGAGCAGTTCTTC.